This TCR beta chain was recovered during a study of blood T cell repertoires in COVID-19. On the study more broadly: Sources were T cells, B-cell-depleted T cells, or PBMCs; the material itself was cDNA or gDNA.

Under the authors' procedure: Counts of nucleated cells, estimated from reference gene primer amplification, were obtained. Produced via immunoSEQ multiplex PCR; TCRdb's table is partial and in-frame only. V, J and clone size are those of that table, while D and trimming were read from the DNA. There are 15,000 to 20,000 clones in the sample; around 87% occur only once, and roughly 17% lies in the top ten. The V end was cut by 7 bases, the J end by 5 bases, with 21 bases between. The CDR3 contains 16 residues. Germline assignment: CDR1 LNHDA and CDR2 SQIVND (reference sequence). The sample was peripheral blood. The receptor was isolated from a man between 65 and 79 years old with acute or convalescent COVID-19. The chain joins TRBV19 to TRBJ2-1; D is undetermined. CDR3 nucleotide sequence: TGTGCCAGTACCCCAGGTTTAGGTCTATCGGACAATGAGCAGTTCTTC. Translating gives CASTPGLGLSDNEQFF.